One TCR beta chain is described in this entry. The sample comes from a study of technical replicates of blood from a few donors. Between the trimmed V and J ends, which lost 6 bases and 1 base, there was a span of 10 bases. CDR3 size: 15 residues. Germline CDR1 is MNHEY and CDR2 is SMNVEV (reference sequence). TCRdb's table, derived via immunoSEQ multiplex PCR, lists solely in-frame clones and lacks some. Altogether around 50,000 clones are present, roughly 90% being singletons, with the ten largest covering about 3.9%. The sequenced sample consisted of PBMCs. J is TRBJ1-6 and V is TRBV27, with D perhaps TRBD1 (5 bases). The origin of this receptor is a human donor in good health. Some clones in this sample may be carry-over from other donors' samples. The CDR3 nucleotides are TGTGCCAGCAGGGCAGGGAATTCCTATAATTCACCCCTCCACTTT. This gives the protein CASRAGNSYNSPLHF.